The clone carrying this T cell receptor beta chain was found once. Its antigen is still unknown. The data were produced by immunoSEQ multiplex PCR, yet TCRdb's version contains in-frame clones alone and is incomplete. The sample has about 200,000 clones, 84% seen once. J was trimmed by 2 bases and V by 2 bases; bases with no gene match: 9. Looked up from germline, CDR1 is ENHRY and CDR2 is SYGVKD. This CDR3 contains 17 residues. These data originate in a study of cytomegalovirus exposure and HLA in healthy donors. Across the whole study: In a later analysis, it was reported that the roughly 120 validation repertoires had been produced on the same platform as the 500 to 750 repertoires belonging to the first cohort.

Notes on the study in general: The authors listed 164 TCR beta chains as cytomegalovirus-associated. Per published reports, the classifier diagnosed cytomegalovirus status with high specificity and sensitivity.

What was sequenced was PBMCs. The chain uses TRBV10-3 and TRBJ1-1, with TRBD1 identical over 9 bases. The receptor's source is a woman in her twenties or thirties in good health and CMV-seropositive. The CDR3 DNA is TGTGCCATCAGTGAGACCGACAGGGGGGTTACCAACACTGAAGCTTTCTTT. Its protein is CAISETDRGVTNTEAFF.